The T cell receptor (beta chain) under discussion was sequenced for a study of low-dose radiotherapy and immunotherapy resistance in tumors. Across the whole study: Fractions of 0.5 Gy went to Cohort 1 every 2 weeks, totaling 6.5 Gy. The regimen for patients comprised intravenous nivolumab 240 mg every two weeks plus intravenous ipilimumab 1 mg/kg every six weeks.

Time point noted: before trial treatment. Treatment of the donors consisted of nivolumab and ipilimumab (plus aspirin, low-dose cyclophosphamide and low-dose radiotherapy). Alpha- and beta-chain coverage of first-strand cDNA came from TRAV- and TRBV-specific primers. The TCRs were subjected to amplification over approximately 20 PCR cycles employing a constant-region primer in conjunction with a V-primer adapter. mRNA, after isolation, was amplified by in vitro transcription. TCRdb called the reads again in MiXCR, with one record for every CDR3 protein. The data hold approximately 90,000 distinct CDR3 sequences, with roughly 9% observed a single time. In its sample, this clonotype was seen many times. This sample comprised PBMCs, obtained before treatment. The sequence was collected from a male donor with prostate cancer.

CDR3 loop: CASSLLLADSYNEQFF. The CDR3 nucleotides read TGTGCCAGCAGTCTGCTACTAGCGGACTCCTACAATGAGCAGTTCTTC. V gene TRBV12-3 or TRBV12-4 combines with J gene TRBJ2-1, with 8 bases lining up with TRBD2. The CDR3 extends over 16 amino acids. J was trimmed by 0 bases and V by 5 bases; bases with no gene match: 6.